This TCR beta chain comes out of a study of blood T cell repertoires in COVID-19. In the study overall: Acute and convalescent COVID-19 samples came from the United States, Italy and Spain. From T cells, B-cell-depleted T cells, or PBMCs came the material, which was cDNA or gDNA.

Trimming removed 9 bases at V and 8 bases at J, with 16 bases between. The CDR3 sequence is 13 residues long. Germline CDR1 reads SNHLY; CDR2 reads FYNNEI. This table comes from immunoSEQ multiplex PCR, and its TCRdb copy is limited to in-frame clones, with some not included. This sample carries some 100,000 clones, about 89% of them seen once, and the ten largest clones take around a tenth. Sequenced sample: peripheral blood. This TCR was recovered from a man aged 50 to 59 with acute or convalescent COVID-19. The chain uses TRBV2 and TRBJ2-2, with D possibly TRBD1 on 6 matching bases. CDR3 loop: CASHRDTRGELFF. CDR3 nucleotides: TGTGCCAGTCACCGGGACACCCGAGGGGAGCTGTTTTTT. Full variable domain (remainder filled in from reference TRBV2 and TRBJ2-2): EPEVTQTPSHQVTQMGQEVILRCVPISNHLYFYWYRQILGQKVEFLVSFYNNEISEKSEIFDDQFSVERPDGSNFTLKIRSTKLEDSAMYFCASHRDTRGELFFGEGSRLTVL.